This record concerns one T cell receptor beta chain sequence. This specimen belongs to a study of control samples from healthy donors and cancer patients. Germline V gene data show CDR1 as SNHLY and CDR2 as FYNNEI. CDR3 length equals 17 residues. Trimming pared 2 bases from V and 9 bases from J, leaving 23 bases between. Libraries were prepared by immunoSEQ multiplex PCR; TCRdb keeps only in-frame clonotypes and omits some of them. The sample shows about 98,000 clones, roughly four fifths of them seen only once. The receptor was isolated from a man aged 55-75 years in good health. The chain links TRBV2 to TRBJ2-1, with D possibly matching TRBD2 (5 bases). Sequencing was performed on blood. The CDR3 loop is CASSEFGLVVGIGEQFF. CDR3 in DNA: TGTGCCAGCAGTGAATTTGGACTGGTGGTCGGGATAGGTGAGCAGTTCTTC. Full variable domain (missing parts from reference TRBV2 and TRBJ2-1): EPEVTQTPSHQVTQMGQEVILRCVPISNHLYFYWYRQILGQKVEFLVSFYNNEISEKSEIFDDQFSVERPDGSNFTLKIRSTKLEDSAMYFCASSEFGLVVGIGEQFFGPGTRLTVL.